Below, 15 T cell receptor beta chains from the same sample are listed, as sequenced in a study of blood T cell repertoires in COVID-19 (dated by TCRdb to between 2020 and 2021). Libraries came from the immunoSEQ multiplex PCR assay. TCRdb re-hosts the immuneACCESS table, in-frame sequences only. Its copies lack some clones; in the studies checked, an unresolved V gene accounts for under half of them, and the cause for the rest is not known. The sample table shows 260,000 or so clones, and roughly 79% are seen once. The top ten constitute around 7.5% of the sample. The sequencing sample was made of peripheral blood. Receptor source: a woman older than 75 with COVID-19, enrolled during active disease.

This clone has just one count. Given a much more abundant clone one base away, this may be a read error. The rearrangement uses TRBV7-8 and TRBJ1-5; D not certain. Trimming took 2 bases from V and 6 from J, leaving 8 bases between them. This CDR3 region has 13 residues. Per germline, CDR1 SGHVS and CDR2 FQNEAQ. CDR3 region: CASSLQRGQPQHF. CDR3 DNA: TGTGCCAGCAGCTTACAGCGAGGTCAGCCCCAGCATTTT.

This clone was seen a handful of times. V and J are TRBV5-4 and TRBJ2-1, with TRBD2 as a possible D gene (5 bases). V was pared by 6 bases and J by 5 bases, with 15 bases between. The CDR3 has 14 residues. Germline CDR1 is SGHNT and CDR2 is YYREEE (reference sequence). CDR3 nucleotides: TGTGCCAGCAAGCTGCGGGCAGGAAACAATGAGCAGTTCTTC. Translated: CASKLRAGNNEQFF.

The J gene is TRBJ2-1, the V gene TRBV28; 15 bases agree with TRBD2. The germline gives CDR1 MDHEN, CDR2 SYDVKM. J lost 9 bases, V lost 2 bases, and 8 bases had no gene match. The CDR3 runs to 17 residues. The DNA of the CDR3 is TGTGCCAGCAGTTTAGCCGGACTAGCGGGAGGGCCCCCTGAGCAGTTCTTC. It encodes CASSLAGLAGGPPEQFF.

This rearrangement joins TRBV19 to TRBJ2-6, with 9 bases that match TRBD2. Germline lookup yields CDR1 LNHDA and CDR2 SQIVND (reference sequence). V shed 5 bases, J shed 0 bases, and the junction held 5 bases outside the gene matches. This CDR3 has 17 amino acids. The CDR3, as DNA: TGTGCCAGTAGTGTCCTAGCGGGGAGCTCTGGGGCCAACGTCCTGACTTTC. Protein: CASSVLAGSSGANVLTF.

The chain uses TRBV30 and TRBJ2-7; 8 bases align to TRBD1. The germline V gene has CDR1 GTSNPN and CDR2 SVGIG (reference sequence). V was clipped by 0 bases and J by 4 bases; unmatched bases: 23. The CDR3 loop spans 20 amino acids. In nucleotides, the CDR3 is TGTGCCTGGAGTGTAGCTCGTTCAGCCAGGGGGCGGTCGAAAGGGTACGAGCAGTACTTC. Translated: CAWSVARSARGRSKGYEQYF.

This chain uses TRBV11-1 with TRBJ1-6; D is undetermined. Trimming took 4 bases from V and 10 from J, leaving 14 bases between them. This CDR3 spans 14 amino acids. In germline, CDR1 is SGHAT, CDR2 FQDESV (reference sequence). CDR3 nucleotides: TGTGCCAGCAGCTCGGGAATGGGGTTGTCACCCCTCCACTTT. Translation: CASSSGMGLSPLHF.

The gene calls are TRBV30 and TRBJ1-1, with D hard to call. Trimming left V 4 bases short and J 2 bases short, with 11 bases between. The length of the CDR3 is 13 residues. Germline assignment: CDR1 GTSNPN and CDR2 SVGIG (reference sequence). The CDR3 here is CAWNLQVNTEAFF. DNA for the CDR3: TGTGCCTGGAACCTGCAGGTTAACACTGAAGCTTTCTTT.

The V gene is TRBV6-4, the J gene TRBJ1-1; D is possibly TRBD1 (6 bases). Looked up from germline, CDR1 is MRHNA and CDR2 is SNTAGT. This CDR3 spans 13 amino acids. Trimming took off 5 bases at V and 0 bases at J, with 7 bases between the two ends. The CDR3 sequence: CASSRDMNTEAFF. The DNA for the CDR3 is TGTGCCAGCAGTAGGGACATGAACACTGAAGCTTTCTTT.

The chain links TRBV30 to TRBJ2-7, with TRBD2 identical over 7 bases. CDR1 GTSNPN and CDR2 SVGIG come from the germline V gene (reference sequence). CDR3 length: 14 residues. V was clipped by 3 bases and J by 2 bases; unmatched bases: 7. The CDR3 bases are TGTGCCTGGAGGGCTGGCGGGGGTACCTACGAGCAGTACTTC. Its protein is CAWRAGGGTYEQYF.

This chain links TRBV18 with TRBJ2-1, with TRBD2 matching 11 bases. Unmatched junction bases numbered 3, after V lost 1 base and J lost 7 bases. Germline V gene lookup returns CDR1 KGHSH and CDR2 LQKENI. This CDR3 has 15 residues. The CDR3 reads CASSPLASGGNEQFF. CDR3 coding DNA: TGTGCCAGCTCACCACTCGCTAGCGGGGGGAATGAGCAGTTCTTC.

The V call is TRBV19, the J call TRBJ2-7; 14 positions match TRBD2. Germline-derived CDR1 and CDR2 are LNHDA and SQIVND (reference sequence). The V segment lost 7 bases and the J segment 3 bases; nucleotides outside the gene matches: 2. CDR3 length: 14 amino acids. As DNA, the CDR3 is TGTGCCAGTAAGACTAGCGGGGGGGTCTACGAGCAGTACTTC. This translates into CASKTSGGVYEQYF.

The chain couples TRBV7-2 to TRBJ2-3, with D possibly TRBD2 on 5 matching bases. Per germline, CDR1 SGHTA and CDR2 FQGNSA. V gave up 5 bases and J gave up 2 bases, with 11 bases separating them. The CDR3 runs 14 residues. CDR3 coding DNA: TGTGCCAGCAGCCCGCTAGCTTCCACAGATACGCAGTATTTT. It is translated as CASSPLASTDTQYF.

This chain uses TRBV2 with TRBJ2-3; the D gene is possibly TRBD1 (6 bases). Germline CDR1 reads SNHLY; CDR2 reads FYNNEI. Between the trimmed V and J ends, which lost 8 bases and 7 bases, there was a span of 13 bases. The CDR3 spans 12 residues. CDR3 DNA sequence: TGTGCCAGCGAGAGGGGGACGAATACGCAGTATTTT. Translation: CASERGTNTQYF.

V and J are TRBV5-1 and TRBJ2-3, with 7 bases matching TRBD1. J lost 2 bases, V lost 4 bases, and 7 bases had no gene match. Germline V gene lookup returns CDR1 SGHRS and CDR2 YFSETQ. The CDR3 contains 15 residues. CDR3 DNA sequence: TGCGCCAGCAGCCACTGGGACAGAAACACAGATACGCAGTATTTT. As protein: CASSHWDRNTDTQYF.

This clone was counted a few times. The chain's CDR3 is CASSLGTGTNEQFF. CDR3 DNA sequence: TGTGCCAGCAGCTTAGGGACAGGGACCAATGAGCAGTTCTTC. The V call is TRBV7-3, the J call TRBJ2-1, with 9 nucleotides matching TRBD1. V was clipped by 2 bases and J by 6 bases; unmatched bases: 2. The CDR3 is 14 amino acids. Germline CDR1 is SGHTA and CDR2 is FQGTGA.